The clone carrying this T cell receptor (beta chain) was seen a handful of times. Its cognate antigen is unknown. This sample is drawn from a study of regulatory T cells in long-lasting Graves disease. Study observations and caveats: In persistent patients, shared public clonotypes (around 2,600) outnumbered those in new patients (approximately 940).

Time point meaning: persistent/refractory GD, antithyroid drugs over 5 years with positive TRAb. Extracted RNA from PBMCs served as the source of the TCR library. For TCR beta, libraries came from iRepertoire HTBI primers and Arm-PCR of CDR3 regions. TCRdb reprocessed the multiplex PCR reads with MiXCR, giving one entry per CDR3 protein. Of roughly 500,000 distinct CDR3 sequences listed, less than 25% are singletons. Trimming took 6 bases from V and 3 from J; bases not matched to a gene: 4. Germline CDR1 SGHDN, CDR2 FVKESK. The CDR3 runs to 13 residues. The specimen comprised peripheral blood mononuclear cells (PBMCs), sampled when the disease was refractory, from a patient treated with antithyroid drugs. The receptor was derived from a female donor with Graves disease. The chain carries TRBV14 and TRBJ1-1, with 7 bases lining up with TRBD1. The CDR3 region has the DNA TGTGCCAGCAGACAGGGGTGGTACACTGAAGCTTTCTTT. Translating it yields CASRQGWYTEAFF.